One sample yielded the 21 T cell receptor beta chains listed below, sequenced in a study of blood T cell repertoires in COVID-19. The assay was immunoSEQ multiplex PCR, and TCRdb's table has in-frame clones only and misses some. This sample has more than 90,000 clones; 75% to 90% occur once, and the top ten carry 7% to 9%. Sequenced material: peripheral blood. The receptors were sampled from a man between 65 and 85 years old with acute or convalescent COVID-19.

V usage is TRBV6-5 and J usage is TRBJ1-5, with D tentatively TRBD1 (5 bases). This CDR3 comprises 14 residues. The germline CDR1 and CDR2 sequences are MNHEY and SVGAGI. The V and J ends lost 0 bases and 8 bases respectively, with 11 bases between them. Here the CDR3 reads CASSYSGGREPQHF. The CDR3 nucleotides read TGTGCCAGCAGTTACTCGGGCGGCAGGGAGCCCCAGCATTTT.

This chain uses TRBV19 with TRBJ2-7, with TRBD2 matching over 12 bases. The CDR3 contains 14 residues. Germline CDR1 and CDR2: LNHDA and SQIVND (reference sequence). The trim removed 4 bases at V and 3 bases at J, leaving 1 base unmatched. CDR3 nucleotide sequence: TGTGCCAGTAGTAGGACTAGCGGGATCTACGAGCAGTACTTC. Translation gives CASSRTSGIYEQYF.

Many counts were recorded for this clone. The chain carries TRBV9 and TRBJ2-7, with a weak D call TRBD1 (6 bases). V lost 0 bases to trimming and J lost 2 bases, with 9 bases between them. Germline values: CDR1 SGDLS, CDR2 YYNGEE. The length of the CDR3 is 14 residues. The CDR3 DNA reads TGTGCCAGCAGCGTAGACCAGGGGCCCTACGAGCAGTACTTC. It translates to CASSVDQGPYEQYF.

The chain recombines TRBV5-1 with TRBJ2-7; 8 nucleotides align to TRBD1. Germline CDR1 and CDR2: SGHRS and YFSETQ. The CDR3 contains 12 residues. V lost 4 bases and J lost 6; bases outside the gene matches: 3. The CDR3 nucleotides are TGCGCCAGCAGCGGCAGGGGGCCCGAGCAGTACTTC. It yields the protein CASSGRGPEQYF.

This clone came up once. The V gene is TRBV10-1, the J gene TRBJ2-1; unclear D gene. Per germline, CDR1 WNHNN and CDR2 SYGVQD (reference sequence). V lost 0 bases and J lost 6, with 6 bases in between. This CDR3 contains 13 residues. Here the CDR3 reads CASSESGFNEQFF. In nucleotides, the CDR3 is TGCGCCAGCAGTGAGTCCGGGTTCAATGAGCAGTTCTTC.

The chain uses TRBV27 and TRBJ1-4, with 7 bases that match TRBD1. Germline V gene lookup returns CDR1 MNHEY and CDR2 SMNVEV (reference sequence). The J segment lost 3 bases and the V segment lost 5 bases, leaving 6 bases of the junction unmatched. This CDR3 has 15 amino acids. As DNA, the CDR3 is TGTGCCAGCAGTCCACAGGGGCGATCTAATGAAAAACTGTTTTTT. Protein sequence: CASSPQGRSNEKLFF.

The CDR3, as DNA: TGCGCCAGCAGCGAAGGGACATCGAACACCGGGGAGCTGTTTTTT. It codes for CASSEGTSNTGELFF. The chain is built from TRBV5-1 and TRBJ2-2, with D possibly being TRBD1 (6 bases). V was clipped by 4 bases and J by 0 bases, with 10 bases between them. CDR1 is SGHRS, CDR2 YFSETQ, per germline. This CDR3 region has 15 residues.

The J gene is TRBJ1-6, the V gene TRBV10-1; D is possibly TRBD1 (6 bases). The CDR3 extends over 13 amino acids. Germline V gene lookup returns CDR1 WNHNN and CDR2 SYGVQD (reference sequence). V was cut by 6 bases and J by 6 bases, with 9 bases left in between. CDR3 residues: CASRDSINSPLHF. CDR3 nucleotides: TGCGCCAGCAGGGACAGCATTAATTCACCCCTCCACTTT.

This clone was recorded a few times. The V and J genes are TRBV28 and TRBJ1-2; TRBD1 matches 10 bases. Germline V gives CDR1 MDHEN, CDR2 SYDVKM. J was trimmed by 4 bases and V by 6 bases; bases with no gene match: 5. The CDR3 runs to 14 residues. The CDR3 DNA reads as TGTGCCAGCAGGCGACAGGGGGCGAGCTATGGCTACACCTTC. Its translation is CASRRQGASYGYTF.

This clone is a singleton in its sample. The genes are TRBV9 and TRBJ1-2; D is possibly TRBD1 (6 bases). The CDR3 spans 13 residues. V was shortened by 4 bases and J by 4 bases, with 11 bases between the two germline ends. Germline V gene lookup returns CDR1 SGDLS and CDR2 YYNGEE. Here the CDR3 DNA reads TGTGCCAGCAGCAACCAGGGGTCCTATGGCTACACCTTC. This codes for CASSNQGSYGYTF.

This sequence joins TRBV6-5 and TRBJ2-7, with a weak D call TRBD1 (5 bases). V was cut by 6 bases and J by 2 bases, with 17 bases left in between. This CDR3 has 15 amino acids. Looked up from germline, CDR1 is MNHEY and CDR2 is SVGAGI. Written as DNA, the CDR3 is TGTGCCAGCAGCGCCGGACATTTCAGGGCCTACGAGCAGTACTTC. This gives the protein CASSAGHFRAYEQYF.

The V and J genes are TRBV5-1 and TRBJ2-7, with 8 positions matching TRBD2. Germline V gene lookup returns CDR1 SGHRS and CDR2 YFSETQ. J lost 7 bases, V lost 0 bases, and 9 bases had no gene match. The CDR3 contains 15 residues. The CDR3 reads CASSLGGGTTREQYF. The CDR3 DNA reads TGCGCCAGCAGCTTGGGCGGGGGGACTACGCGGGAGCAGTACTTC.

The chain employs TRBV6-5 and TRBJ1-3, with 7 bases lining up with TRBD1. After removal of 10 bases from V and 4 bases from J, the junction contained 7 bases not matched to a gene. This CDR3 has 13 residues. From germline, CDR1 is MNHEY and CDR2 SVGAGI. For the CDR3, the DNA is TGTGCCACTTCGCAGGGGGTCGGAAACACCATATATTTT. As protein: CATSQGVGNTIYF.

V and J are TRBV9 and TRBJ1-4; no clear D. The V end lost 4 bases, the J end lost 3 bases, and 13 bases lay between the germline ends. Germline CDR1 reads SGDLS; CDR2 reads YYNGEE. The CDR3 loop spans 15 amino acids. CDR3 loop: CASSPGGLANEKLFF. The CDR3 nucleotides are TGTGCCAGCAGCCCCGGCGGGTTGGCTAATGAAAAACTGTTTTTT.

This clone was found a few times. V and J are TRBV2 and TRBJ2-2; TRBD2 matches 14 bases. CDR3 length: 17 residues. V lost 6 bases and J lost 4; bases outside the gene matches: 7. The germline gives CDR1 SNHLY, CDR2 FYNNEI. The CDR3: CASSQTSGGAGTGELFF. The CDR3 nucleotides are TGTGCCAGCAGCCAGACTAGCGGGGGGGCGGGCACCGGGGAGCTGTTTTTT.

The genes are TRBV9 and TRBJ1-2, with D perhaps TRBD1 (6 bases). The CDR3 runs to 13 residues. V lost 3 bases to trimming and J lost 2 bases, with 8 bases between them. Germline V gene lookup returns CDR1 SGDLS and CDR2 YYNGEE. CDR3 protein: CASSGGQNYGYTF. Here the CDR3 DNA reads TGTGCCAGCAGCGGTGGACAGAACTATGGCTACACCTTC.

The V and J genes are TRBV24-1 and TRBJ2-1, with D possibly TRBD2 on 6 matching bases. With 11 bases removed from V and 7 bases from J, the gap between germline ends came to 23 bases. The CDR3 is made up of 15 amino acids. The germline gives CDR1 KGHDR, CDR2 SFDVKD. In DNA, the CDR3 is TGTGCCAGCAGCCCCGGGACTGGCAATAAGAATGAGCAGTTCTTC. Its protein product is CASSPGTGNKNEQFF.

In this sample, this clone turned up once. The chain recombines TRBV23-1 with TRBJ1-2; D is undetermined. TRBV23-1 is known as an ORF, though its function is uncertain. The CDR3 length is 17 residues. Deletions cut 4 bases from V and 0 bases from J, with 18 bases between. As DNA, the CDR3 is TGCGCCAGCAGTCCCTGGGTCAAGCGCAGAACTAACTATGGCTACACCTTC. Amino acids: CASSPWVKRRTNYGYTF.

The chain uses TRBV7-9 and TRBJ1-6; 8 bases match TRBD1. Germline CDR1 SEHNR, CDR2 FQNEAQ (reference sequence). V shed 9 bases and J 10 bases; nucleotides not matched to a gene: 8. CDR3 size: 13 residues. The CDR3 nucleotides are TGTGCCAGTGGACAGGGTTTAAGGTCACCCCTCCACTTT. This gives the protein CASGQGLRSPLHF.

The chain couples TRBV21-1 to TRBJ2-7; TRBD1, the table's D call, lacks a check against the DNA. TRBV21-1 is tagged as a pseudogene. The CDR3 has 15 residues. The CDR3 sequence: CASTTRDRTTYEQYF. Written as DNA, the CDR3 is TGTGCCAGCACCACCCGGGACAGGACTACCTACGAGCAGTACTTC.

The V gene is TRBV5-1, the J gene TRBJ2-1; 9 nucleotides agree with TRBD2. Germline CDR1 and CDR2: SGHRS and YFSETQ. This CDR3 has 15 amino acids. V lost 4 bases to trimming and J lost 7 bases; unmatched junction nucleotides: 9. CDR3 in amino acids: CASSTGTSLGNEQFF. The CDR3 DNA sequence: TGCGCCAGCAGCACCGGGACTAGCTTGGGGAATGAGCAGTTCTTC.